This TCR beta chain stems from a study of response to subunit inactivated influenza vaccine. Study-level results: The study's authors posited that every seasonal influenza vaccination enlists few new T cells.

A remark on this clonotype: What it binds is not known.

TCRdb reprocessed the RT-PCR reads with MiXCR, giving one entry per CDR3 protein. The sample contains 300,000 to 350,000 distinct CDR3 sequences, roughly 22% of which appear only once. The V end was cut by 4 bases, the J end by 2 bases, with 12 bases between. Germline assignment: CDR1 SGHRS and CDR2 YFSETQ. CDR3 length equals 14 residues. The TCR was taken from a man aged 45 to 75 who received an inactivated influenza vaccine. The source material was PBMCs from blood, sampled about 19 months after vaccination. The V gene is TRBV5-1, the J gene TRBJ2-5; tentatively, D is TRBD1 (7 bases). This CDR3 reads CASSVTGRQETQYF. DNA of the CDR3: TGCGCCAGCAGCGTGACAGGGAGGCAAGAGACCCAGTACTTC.